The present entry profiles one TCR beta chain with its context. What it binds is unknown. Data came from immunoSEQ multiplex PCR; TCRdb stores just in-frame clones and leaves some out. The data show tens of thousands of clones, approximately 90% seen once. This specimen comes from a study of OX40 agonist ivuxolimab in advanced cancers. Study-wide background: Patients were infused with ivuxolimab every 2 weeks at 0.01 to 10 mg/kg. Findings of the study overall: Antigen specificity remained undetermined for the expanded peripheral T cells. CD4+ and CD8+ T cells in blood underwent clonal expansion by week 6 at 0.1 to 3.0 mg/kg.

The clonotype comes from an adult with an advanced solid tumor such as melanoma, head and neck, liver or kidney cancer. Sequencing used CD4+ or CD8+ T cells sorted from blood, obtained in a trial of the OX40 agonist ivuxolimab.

The CDR3 DNA reads as TGCGCCAGCAGCCAAGAAGTGGTAAGAGCGGGCGTCCCGGATACGCAGTATTTT. Translation: CASSQEVVRAGVPDTQYF. The chain has TRBV4-3 and TRBJ2-3; the D gene is possibly TRBD2 (6 bases). V dropped 0 bases and J dropped 6 bases, with 22 bases sitting between them. This CDR3 has 18 amino acids. CDR1 LGHNA and CDR2 YSLEER come from the germline V gene.